The rows below give T cell receptor beta chains drawn from one sample of a study of blood T cell repertoires in COVID-19. Clones were read by immunoSEQ multiplex PCR, and TCRdb kept only the in-frame ones, dropping some. Of hundreds of thousands of clones listed, approximately 80% are singletons. The sequenced material came from peripheral blood. The origin of the receptors is a woman of 80 years or more with acute or convalescent COVID-19. Each CDR3 is given with its conserved first and last residue. The order of the fields is J gene, clone size, V gene, D gene, CDR3 DNA, CDR3 protein. A D gene is named only where the DNA matches it firmly. Clone sizes are given selectively: once, few, many, or a class where the clone is expanded.

J: TRBJ1-4
size: NA
V: TRBV28
D: NA
DNA: TGTGCCAGCAGTTTTCTTCTCCGGACAGCAGCTAATGAAAAACTGTTTTTT
CDR3: CASSFLLRTAANEKLFF

J: TRBJ1-2
size: NA
V: TRBV27
D: NA
DNA: TGTGCCAGCAGTTTTTCGGCAGGACTAGGGTATGGCTACACCTTC
CDR3: CASSFSAGLGYGYTF

J: TRBJ1-1
size: NA
V: TRBV9
D: NA
DNA: TGTGCCAGCAGCGTGGGGGCCGGGACCTTGAACACTGAAGCTTTCTTT
CDR3: CASSVGAGTLNTEAFF

J: TRBJ1-2
size: NA
V: TRBV12-3/TRBV12-4
D: NA
DNA: TGTGCCAGCAGTACAGGTTTCTATGGCTACACCTTC
CDR3: CASSTGFYGYTF

J: TRBJ2-2
size: NA
V: TRBV4-1
D: NA
DNA: TGCGCCAGCAGCCAAGATATTAGGCGGGCTGCCGGGGAGCTGTTTTTT
CDR3: CASSQDIRRAAGELFF

J: TRBJ2-7
size: few
V: TRBV28
D: NA
DNA: TGTGCCAGCAGTTTTGGAGGAAGCGACGAGCAGTACTTC
CDR3: CASSFGGSDEQYF

J: TRBJ1-1
size: NA
V: TRBV9
D: NA
DNA: TGTGCCAGCAGCGTACGACAGGCGAACACTGAAGCTTTCTTT
CDR3: CASSVRQANTEAFF

J: TRBJ1-4
size: NA
V: TRBV30
D: NA
DNA: TGTGCCTGGAGTGTAGGGACTTACGAAAAACTGTTTTTT
CDR3: CAWSVGTYEKLFF

J: TRBJ2-2
size: NA
V: TRBV9
D: NA
DNA: TGTGCCAGCAGCGTATCCCCAACAGGGGGGGAGCTGTTTTTT
CDR3: CASSVSPTGGELFF

J: TRBJ2-1
size: NA
V: TRBV5-1
D: NA
DNA: TGCGCCAGCAGCCCCCCCGGGAACCCCAATGAGCAGTTCTTC
CDR3: CASSPPGNPNEQFF

J: TRBJ2-2
size: NA
V: TRBV11-3
D: TRBD2
DNA: TGTGCCAGCAGCTTAGATGGAGCGGGGGGGCGCACCGGGGAGCTGTTTTTT
CDR3: CASSLDGAGGRTGELFF

J: TRBJ2-7
size: NA
V: TRBV7-9
D: NA
DNA: TGTGCCAGCAGCCGTCTTAGACAGGACAACGAGCAGTACTTC
CDR3: CASSRLRQDNEQYF

J: TRBJ1-6
size: NA
V: TRBV12-5
D: NA
DNA: TGTGCTAGTGGTTTCACCTCGGGGTATAATTCACCCCTCCACTTT
CDR3: CASGFTSGYNSPLHF

J: TRBJ2-2
size: NA
V: TRBV19
D: TRBD2
DNA: TGTGCCAGTAGTACGTTCTCGGGACTACAGAACACCGGGGAGCTGTTTTTT
CDR3: CASSTFSGLQNTGELFF

J: TRBJ2-5
size: NA
V: TRBV19
D: TRBD1
DNA: TGTGCCAGTAGTATTCGGGACAGGGGGCCTGGAGAGACCCAGTACTTC
CDR3: CASSIRDRGPGETQYF

J: TRBJ1-1
size: NA
V: TRBV27
D: NA
DNA: TGTGCCAGCAGTTCTCACGTGACATTAAACACTGAAGCTTTCTTT
CDR3: CASSSHVTLNTEAFF

J: TRBJ1-4
size: once
V: TRBV19
D: TRBD1
DNA: TGTGCCAGTAAGACAGGGGTTGAAGAAAAACTGTTTTTT
CDR3: CASKTGVEEKLFF

J: TRBJ2-4
size: NA
V: TRBV6-1
D: TRBD2
DNA: TGTGCCAGCAGTGAAGGGTCCATAGCGGGTGTACGGCAAAACATTCAGTACTTC
CDR3: CASSEGSIAGVRQNIQYF

J: TRBJ2-2
size: NA
V: TRBV18
D: NA
DNA: TGTGCCAGCTCACCACCCGCAGGAGGCGGGGAGCTGTTTTTT
CDR3: CASSPPAGGGELFF

J: TRBJ2-1
size: few
V: TRBV11-2
D: NA
DNA: TGTGCCAGCAGCTTAGGGTGGACATCACCTGAGCAGTTCTTC
CDR3: CASSLGWTSPEQFF

J: TRBJ2-2
size: NA
V: TRBV4-3
D: TRBD1
DNA: TGCGCCAGCAGCCACCGAAGGGGGCAGGGGTTGGACACCGGGGAGCTGTTTTTT
CDR3: CASSHRRGQGLDTGELFF

J: TRBJ2-2
size: once
V: TRBV3-1/TRBV3-2
D: TRBD1
DNA: TGTGCCAGCAGCCCCCACCCGGGACAGGGAAAATCCGGGGAGCTGTTTTTT
CDR3: CASSPHPGQGKSGELFF

J: TRBJ2-5
size: once
V: TRBV11-3
D: NA
DNA: TGTGCCAGCAGCGCCCGGGACACGGGTAGGGAGACCCAGTACTTC
CDR3: CASSARDTGRETQYF

J: TRBJ1-6
size: NA
V: TRBV19
D: NA
DNA: TGTGCCAGTAATCCGACAGGATATTCACCCCTCCACTTT
CDR3: CASNPTGYSPLHF

J: TRBJ1-3
size: NA
V: TRBV2
D: NA
DNA: TGTGCCAGCAGTGAACGTGGAAGGGAGTTGGGAAACACCATATATTTT
CDR3: CASSERGRELGNTIYF

J: TRBJ1-5
size: NA
V: TRBV5-8
D: NA
DNA: TGTGCCAGCAGCTTGCCCGGGACAAGAAATCAGCCCCAGCATTTT
CDR3: CASSLPGTRNQPQHF

J: TRBJ1-4
size: few
V: TRBV7-2
D: TRBD1
DNA: TGTGCCAGCAGCATACAGGGGGCGAATAATGAAAAACTGTTTTTT
CDR3: CASSIQGANNEKLFF

J: TRBJ2-6
size: NA
V: TRBV7-9
D: NA
DNA: TGTGCTAGCAGCCGATCGGACAGCTACTCTGGGGCCAACGTCCTGACTTTC
CDR3: CASSRSDSYSGANVLTF

J: TRBJ1-2
size: NA
V: TRBV3-1/TRBV3-2
D: NA
DNA: TGTGCCAGCAGCCACCTGACAGGAGTCGATGGCTACACCTTC
CDR3: CASSHLTGVDGYTF